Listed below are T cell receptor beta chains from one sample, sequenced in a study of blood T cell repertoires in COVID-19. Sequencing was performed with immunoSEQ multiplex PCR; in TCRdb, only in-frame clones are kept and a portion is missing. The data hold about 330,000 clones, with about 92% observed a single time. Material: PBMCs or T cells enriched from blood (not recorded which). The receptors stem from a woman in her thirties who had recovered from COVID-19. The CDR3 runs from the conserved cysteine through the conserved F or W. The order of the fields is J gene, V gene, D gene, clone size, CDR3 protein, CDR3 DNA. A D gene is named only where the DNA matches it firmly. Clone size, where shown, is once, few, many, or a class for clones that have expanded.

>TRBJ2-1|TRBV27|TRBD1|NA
CASREQGTGGFYEQFF
TGTGCCAGCAGGGAGCAGGGGACAGGGGGTTTTTATGAGCAGTTCTTC
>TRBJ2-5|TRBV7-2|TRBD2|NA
CASSFGLAGAETQYF
TGTGCCAGCAGCTTCGGACTAGCGGGAGCAGAGACCCAGTACTTC
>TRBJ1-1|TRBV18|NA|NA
CASSPPAGTEAFF
TGTGCCAGCTCACCACCCGCGGGTACTGAAGCTTTCTTT
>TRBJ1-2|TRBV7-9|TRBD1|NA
CASSGPTGEVKGYTF
TGTGCCAGCAGCGGCCCGACAGGGGAAGTAAAGGGCTACACCTTC
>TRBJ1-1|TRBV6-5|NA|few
CASSTPPEAFF
TGTGCCAGCAGTACCCCCCCGGAGGCTTTCTTT
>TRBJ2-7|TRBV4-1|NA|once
CASSQDGSESYEQYF
TGCGCCAGCAGCCAAGACGGCAGCGAATCCTACGAGCAGTACTTC
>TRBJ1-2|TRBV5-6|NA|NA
CASRKQDNYGYTF
TGTGCCAGCAGAAAACAGGATAACTATGGCTACACCTTC
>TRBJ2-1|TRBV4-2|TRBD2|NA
CASSPPSGTSYSEQFF
TGTGCCAGCAGCCCTCCTAGCGGGACCTCCTACAGTGAGCAGTTCTTC
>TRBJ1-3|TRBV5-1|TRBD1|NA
CASSDGQGLDTIYF
TGCGCCAGCAGCGACGGACAGGGTTTAGACACCATATATTTT
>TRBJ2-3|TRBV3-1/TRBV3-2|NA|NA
CASSQDNSLTDTQYF
TGTGCCAGCAGCCAAGATAACAGCCTCACAGATACGCAGTATTTT
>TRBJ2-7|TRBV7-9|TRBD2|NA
CASRREGVTYEQYF
TGTGCCAGTCGGCGGGAGGGGGTTACCTACGAGCAGTACTTC
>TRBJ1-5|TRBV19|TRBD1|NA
CASRLGQGVRASNQPQHF
TGTGCCAGTAGGCTTGGACAGGGGGTTCGAGCTAGCAATCAGCCCCAGCATTTT
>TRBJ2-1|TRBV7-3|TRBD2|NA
CASSLTRSGMQYNEQFF
TGTGCCAGCAGCTTAACCAGAAGCGGGATGCAATACAATGAGCAGTTCTTC
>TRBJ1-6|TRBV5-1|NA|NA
CASRQDGSYNSPLHF
TGCGCCAGCAGACAGGACGGCTCCTATAATTCACCCCTCCACTTT
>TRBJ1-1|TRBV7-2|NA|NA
CASSFGHPNTEAFF
TGTGCCAGCAGCTTTGGACACCCGAACACTGAAGCTTTCTTT